This TCR beta chain was found in a study of control samples from healthy donors and cancer patients. The data were produced by immunoSEQ multiplex PCR, yet TCRdb's version contains in-frame clones alone and is incomplete. The sample consists of about 140,000 clones, approximately 91% of them appearing once. Sequencing was done on a sample of blood. This TCR derives from a young woman in good health.

CDR3 residues: CASRLDRGDNEQFF. The CDR3 DNA reads as TGTGCCAGCAGACTAGACAGGGGAGACAATGAGCAGTTCTTC. The chain is built from TRBV27 and TRBJ2-1; 8 nucleotides line up with TRBD1. CDR1 is MNHEY and CDR2 is SMNVEV in the germline V gene (reference sequence). V trimming: 6 bases; J trimming: 5 bases; junction bases outside the gene matches: 6. The CDR3 has 14 residues.